This TCR beta chain was identified in a study of breast tumors, draining lymph nodes, adjacent tissues. Study observations and caveats: That most tumor T cells come from lymph nodes remained unproven.

This clonotype was seen just once. Its antigen is as yet unknown. TCRdb independently ran MiXCR on the multiplex PCR reads; one entry per CDR3 protein. Of some 200,000 distinct CDR3 sequences in the sample, 25% to 40% were seen once. Germline V gene data show CDR1 as SNHLY and CDR2 as FYNNEI. V lost 0 bases, J lost 0 bases, and 17 bases lay in between. This CDR3 contains 18 residues. Axillary draining lymph nodes of breast cancer patients supplied the node samples. The TCR was taken from a female donor with breast cancer. Some clones in this sample may be carry-over from other donors' samples. The chain combines TRBV2 with TRBJ2-5; possibly TRBD1 or TRBD2 for D (6 bases each). Sequenced material: axillary lymph node tissue. The CDR3 coding sequence is TGTGCCAGCAGTGAAGCGGGGCTCGGGGGCCGTGACCAAGAGACCCAGTACTTC. Encoded protein: CASSEAGLGGRDQETQYF.